Given below is one TCR beta chain in context. Its specificity is not known. The data were taken from a study of early T cells in non-severe SARS-CoV-2 infection. Study-wide context: With bulk RNA from unsorted whole blood as input, sequencing yielded unpaired chains. Study-wide results and limits: In VDJdb matching, anti-spike CD8 responses were favored while private and CD4 specificities went missing.

Germline loops: CDR1 LGHDT, CDR2 YNNKEL (reference sequence). This CDR3 spans 16 amino acids. The V and J ends lost 0 bases and 3 bases respectively, with 12 bases between them. Individual cDNA molecules received unique molecular identifiers. TCRdb re-called the 5' RACE reads with MiXCR, one entry per CDR3 protein. The data hold around 81,000 distinct CDR3 sequences, with about 14% observed a single time. The gene calls are TRBV3-1 and TRBJ1-3, with D maybe TRBD1 (5 bases). The sequenced material came from whole blood. The source of this sequence is an adult who was a healthcare worker with PCR-confirmed SARS-CoV-2 infection or an uninfected control (not recorded which). CDR3 in DNA: TGTGCCAGCAGCCAAGACTTCGGGGCAAGTGGAAACACCATATATTTT. This codes for CASSQDFGASGNTIYF.